The clone carrying this TCR beta chain was observed at least ten times. As yet, its antigen is unknown. This entry comes from a study of identical twins. The cDNA had a unique molecular identifier and a template-switch universal primer site. TCRdb used MiXCR to reprocess the 5' RACE reads, holding one entry per CDR3 protein. In the table there are roughly 250,000 distinct CDR3 sequences, about 7% of which are singletons. The V end lost 1 base, the J end lost 4 bases, and 13 bases lay between the germline ends. There are 15 residues in the CDR3. The V gene's germline CDR1 is LGHDT and CDR2 YNNKEL (reference sequence). Study-level findings and limits: Beta out-of-frame twin sharing showed a weaker excess.

Every sampled donor was Caucasian and healthy. The sample also formed part of further work on yellow fever vaccine responses in identical twins.

This chain uses TRBV3-1 with TRBJ1-1; tentatively, D is TRBD1 (5 bases). The sample comprised memory (CD45RO+) T cells sorted from blood. The source of this sequence is a woman between 18 and 29 years old in good health. The CDR3 reads CASSQGGGLSTEAFF. The CDR3 DNA reads as TGTGCCAGCAGCCAAGGGGGGGGTCTCTCCACTGAAGCTTTCTTT.